Detailed here is one TCR beta chain. The antigen is not known. The V end lost 7 bases, the J end lost 4 bases, and 16 bases lay between the germline ends. The CDR3 runs to 14 residues. CDR1 MNHEY and CDR2 SVGAGI come from the germline V gene. This sample stems from a study of STAT3 mutations in large granular lymphocyte leukemia. Whole-study results and caveats: Clonal expansion was inferred from other time points because no sample existed at each clone's first appearance. Every T-LGLL patient had at least one immunodominant TCRbeta clonotype.

Clones were read by immunoSEQ multiplex PCR, and TCRdb kept only the in-frame ones, dropping some. The sample contains approximately 15,000 clones, 90% of which appear only once. The clonotype comes from a man aged 35 to 55 with T-cell large granular lymphocyte leukemia. Some clones in this sample may be carry-over from other donors' samples. The chain recombines TRBV6-5 with TRBJ1-1, with D hard to call. Source material: peripheral blood mononuclear cells. CDR3 protein: CASTSREYGTEAFF. DNA for the CDR3: TGTGCCAGCACCTCGAGGGAATATGGCACTGAAGCTTTCTTT.